This entry lists 7 T cell receptor beta chains sequenced from one sample in a study of T cell responses to AZD1222 COVID-19 vaccine (dated by TCRdb to the early 2020s). This sample's time point label indicates: baseline before first vaccination. The library was generated by the immunoSEQ multiplex PCR assay. The immuneACCESS repertoire file appears here via TCRdb, limited to in-frame rearrangements. These files lack a portion of the clones; in checked studies, under half of the deficit traces to unresolved V genes, and the cause of the others is not known. The sample table lists more than 150,000 clones, approximately 92% of them with a count of one. The ten largest clones add up to about 10% of the sample. The sequenced sample was peripheral blood, obtained on day 0 of AZD1222 vaccination. Every receptor here comes from an adult in good health.

Comment on this clone: Sequence at one end of the junction differs from germline and may be a read error. Here the CDR3 reads CNASISGTDTQYF. Written as DNA, the CDR3 is TGCAATGCTAGTATTAGCGGCACAGATACGCAGTATTTT. V gene TRBV20-1 combines with J gene TRBJ2-3; maybe TRBD2 (5 bases). Germline V gene data show CDR1 as DFQATT and CDR2 as SNEGSKA (reference sequence). There are 13 residues in the CDR3.

The chain carries TRBV12-3 or TRBV12-4 and TRBJ1-6, with D hard to call. CDR3 length: 13 amino acids. V lost 1 base to trimming and J lost 8 bases, with 6 bases between them. CDR3: CASSLGPDSPLHF. CDR3 nucleotides: TGTGCCAGCAGTTTAGGTCCGGATTCACCCCTCCACTTT.

The rearrangement joins TRBV12-5 to TRBJ2-1; perhaps TRBD1 as D (5 bases). Germline V gene lookup returns CDR1 LGHNT and CDR2 FRNRAP. The CDR3 loop spans 15 amino acids. V lost 5 bases and J 7 bases, leaving 18 bases between the germline ends. CDR3 sequence: CASGAPNRLGNEQFF. In DNA, the CDR3 is TGTGCTAGTGGTGCACCCAACAGGTTGGGTAATGAGCAGTTCTTC.

This clone was counted a few times. The rearrangement joins TRBV28 to TRBJ2-7, with a possible D match to TRBD1 (6 bases). Looked up from germline, CDR1 is MDHEN and CDR2 is SYDVKM. The CDR3 totals 14 residues. V was shortened by 8 bases and J by 0 bases, with 14 bases between the two germline ends. The CDR3 nucleotides are TGTGCCAGCTGTAAGAGGGGGTACTCCTACGAGCAGTACTTC. This gives the protein CASCKRGYSYEQYF.

The chain joins TRBV18 to TRBJ1-5; 7 bases map to TRBD1. The germline V gene has CDR1 KGHSH and CDR2 LQKENI. The CDR3 runs to 16 residues. The junction had 14 bases not matched to a gene; V was cut back by 10 bases and J by 2 bases. This CDR3 is CATQDDREVGNQPQHF. The CDR3 DNA reads as TGTGCCACCCAAGACGACAGGGAGGTTGGCAATCAGCCCCAGCATTTT.

V and J are TRBV5-1 and TRBJ1-1; tentatively, D is TRBD1 (5 bases). Germline V CDR1 and CDR2: SGHRS, YFSETQ. This CDR3 spans 14 amino acids. V was shortened by 6 bases and J by 1 base, with 13 bases between the two germline ends. DNA of the CDR3: TGCGCCAGCACACAGGTCTTGGGGAACACTGAAGCTTTCTTT. This encodes CASTQVLGNTEAFF.

The chain is built from TRBV6-2 or TRBV6-3 and TRBJ1-5, with a weak D call TRBD1 (6 bases). Germline values: CDR1 MNHEY, CDR2 SVGEGT. V lost 0 bases to trimming and J lost 0 bases, with 24 bases between them. The CDR3 is made up of 21 amino acids. CDR3 residues: CASSYSVSEGPWGPSNQPQHF. CDR3 DNA sequence: TGTGCCAGCAGTTACTCCGTTTCGGAAGGCCCCTGGGGGCCTAGCAATCAGCCCCAGCATTTT.